One sample yielded the 24 T cell receptor beta chains listed below, sequenced in a study of human T cells and chemical hapten exposure. Noted time point: healthy volunteer bleed at 6 weeks. Sequencing started from total RNA isolated from unfractionated whole blood. In TCRdb, the RACE reads were re-called with MiXCR into one record per CDR3 protein. The sample holds around 45,000 distinct CDR3 sequences, about 3.7% seen once. The sequencing sample was made of whole blood. The receptor source for this set is a human donor in good health. Some clones in this sample may be carry-over from other donors' samples.

Ten or more counts support this clonotype. The rearrangement uses TRBV6-4 and TRBJ1-2; D gene uncertain. The CDR3 has 16 amino acids. V was trimmed by 0 bases and J by 1 base, leaving 12 bases between them. CDR1 MRHNA and CDR2 SNTAGT come from the germline V gene. CDR3 DNA: TGTGCCAGCAGTGACTCCGACCTGGCCGGTAACTATGGCTACACCTTC. This gives the protein CASSDSDLAGNYGYTF.

The V call is TRBV2, the J call TRBJ2-4; 8 bases fit TRBD2. The J segment lost 9 bases and the V segment lost 5 bases, leaving 12 bases of the junction unmatched. The germline V gene encodes CDR1 SNHLY and CDR2 FYNNEI. The CDR3 runs to 15 residues. The CDR3 region has the DNA TGTGCCAGCAGTCCCGGGGGGGCGGGGCCTGGCATTCAGTACTTC. Its translation is CASSPGGAGPGIQYF. Full variable domain (remainder filled in from reference TRBV2 and TRBJ2-4): EPEVTQTPSHQVTQMGQEVILRCVPISNHLYFYWYRQILGQKVEFLVSFYNNEISEKSEIFDDQFSVERPDGSNFTLKIRSTKLEDSAMYFCASSPGGAGPGIQYFGAGTRLSVL.

In this sample, this clonotype turned up many times. The rearrangement joins TRBV10-3 to TRBJ2-7, with 9 bases identical to TRBD2. The CDR3 is made up of 13 amino acids. Per germline, CDR1 ENHRY and CDR2 SYGVKD. Losses at the gene ends were 10 bases for V and 5 bases for J; bases not matched to a gene: 9. Written as DNA, the CDR3 is TGTGCCAACGGCGGGAGGGTTGTACACGAGCAGTACTTC. Its translation: CANGGRVVHEQYF.

This clonotype was seen repeatedly, ten times or more. This chain uses TRBV6-6 with TRBJ1-4, with a tentative D call TRBD1 (5 bases). The CDR3 consists of 14 residues. Germline lookup yields CDR1 MNHNY and CDR2 SVGAGI (reference sequence). The germline V and J ends were trimmed by 2 bases and 7 bases, with 11 bases remaining between them. CDR3: CASSYTGDGEKLFF. The CDR3 coding sequence is TGTGCCAGCAGTTACACAGGAGATGGTGAAAAACTGTTTTTT.

The chain uses TRBV29-1 and TRBJ1-1; no clear D gene. The V gene's germline CDR1 is SQVTM and CDR2 ANQGSEA. CDR3 length: 13 amino acids. Trimming shortened V by 6 bases and J by 6 bases, and 17 bases separated the two germline ends. The CDR3 coding sequence is TGCAGCGTCACGGACCGGCGCGGAGCTGAAGCTTTCTTT. The encoded protein is CSVTDRRGAEAFF.

The sample holds a few counts of this clonotype. This chain uses TRBV29-1 with TRBJ1-1, with D uncertain. CDR1 and CDR2 from the germline V gene are SQVTM and ANQGSEA. Deletions cut 5 bases from V and 8 bases from J, with 12 bases between. The CDR3 spans 11 residues. The CDR3 DNA is TGCAGCGTTTCAACAGTGCGGGAAGCTTTCTTT. This translates into CSVSTVREAFF.

This clonotype was observed at least ten times. The V and J genes are TRBV12-3 or TRBV12-4 and TRBJ2-7; TRBD1 matches 8 bases. J was trimmed by 2 bases and V by 5 bases; bases with no gene match: 8. CDR3 length equals 15 residues. This chain's CDR3 is CASSNPDRVAYEQYF. In DNA form, the CDR3 reads TGTGCCAGCAGTAACCCGGACAGGGTCGCCTACGAGCAGTACTTC.

Remarks on this clonotype: A much bigger clone sits one base away, suggesting this may be a read error. The chain links TRBV10-3 to TRBJ1-6; the D is unclear. V was pared by 9 bases and J by 7 bases, with 13 bases between. The V gene's germline CDR1 is ENHRY and CDR2 SYGVKD. The CDR3 is 13 residues long. Here the CDR3 reads CAMRNSQNSPLHF. The CDR3 bases are TGTGCCATGAGAAACAGTCAAAATTCACCCCTCCACTTT.

About this clonotype itself: This may come from a read error, since a much larger clone is one base off. The rearrangement links TRBV5-1 to TRBJ2-7; D gene ambiguous. In germline, CDR1 is SGHRS, CDR2 YFSETQ. Trimming took 5 bases from V and 3 from J, leaving 15 bases between them. The CDR3 extends over 14 amino acids. The CDR3 DNA follows: TGCGCCAGCAGTCGTGATCAGTGGAACTACGAGCAGTACTTC. Translated: CASSRDQWNYEQYF.

This clonotype was observed many times. This chain uses TRBV10-2 with TRBJ2-1; 9 nucleotides match TRBD1. The length of the CDR3 is 19 residues. Germline CDR1 and CDR2: WSHSY and SAAADI. V trimming: 2 bases; J trimming: 7 bases; junction bases outside the gene matches: 18. The CDR3 region is CASSETALPGQGLGNEQFF. The CDR3 DNA reads TGCGCCAGCAGTGAGACTGCTCTTCCGGGACAGGGACTGGGGAATGAGCAGTTCTTC.

This clonotype was found many times. V is TRBV6-2 or TRBV6-3 and J is TRBJ2-3, with 7 bases matching TRBD2. The CDR3 has 14 amino acids. Germline CDR1 MNHEY, CDR2 SVGEGT. V dropped 10 bases and J dropped 4; count of bases not matched to a gene: 11. The CDR3 coding sequence is TGTGCCATCAAAAAACGGGAGGTATCAGATACGCAGTATTTT. Protein: CAIKKREVSDTQYF.

This clonotype was counted ten times or more. This chain joins TRBV10-3 and TRBJ1-1; TRBD1 might be the D (5 bases). The CDR3 totals 13 residues. V dropped 6 bases and J dropped 0 bases, with 8 bases sitting between them. CDR1 and CDR2 (germline): ENHRY, SYGVKD. The CDR3 region is CAIRGQVNTEAFF. The CDR3, as DNA: TGTGCCATCAGGGGGCAGGTGAACACTGAAGCTTTCTTT.

Only a few counts were recorded for this clonotype. The V and J genes are TRBV11-1 and TRBJ2-7; 11 positions agree with TRBD2. Germline V lookup: CDR1 SGHAT, CDR2 FQDESV (reference sequence). V dropped 0 bases and J dropped 5; count of bases not matched to a gene: 9. The CDR3 has 17 amino acids. CDR3 in amino acids: CASSLAMELAGVDEQYF. For the CDR3, the DNA is TGTGCCAGCAGCTTAGCGATGGAACTAGCGGGAGTTGACGAGCAGTACTTC.

This clonotype is labeled as medium-sized. This chain joins TRBV14 and TRBJ1-5, with 10 bases that match TRBD1. Unmatched junction bases numbered 16, after V lost 3 bases and J lost 2 bases. Germline lookup yields CDR1 SGHDN and CDR2 FVKESK. This CDR3 comprises 20 residues. The CDR3 coding sequence is TGTGCCAGCAGCCACCTTAGATGGACAGGGGGAAGTAATTGCAATCAGCCCCAGCATTTT. It translates to CASSHLRWTGGSNCNQPQHF.

This clonotype showed up many times. The CDR3 loop is CATSEYIQGTADTQYF. DNA of the CDR3: TGTGCCACCAGTGAATACATACAGGGGACAGCAGATACGCAGTATTTT. This chain joins TRBV24-1 and TRBJ2-3, with 7 positions matching TRBD1. There are 16 residues in the CDR3. J gave up 4 bases and V 4 bases, and 10 bases lay outside the gene matches. Germline CDR1 and CDR2: KGHDR and SFDVKD.

Many counts were recorded for this clonotype. The V call is TRBV12-5, the J call TRBJ1-5; D might be TRBD1 (6 bases). Trimming pared 6 bases from V and 0 bases from J, leaving 6 bases between. Germline values: CDR1 LGHNT, CDR2 FRNRAP. This CDR3 has 13 amino acids. CDR3 sequence reads: CASGQGSNQPQHF. CDR3 nucleotide sequence: TGTGCTAGTGGACAGGGTAGCAATCAGCCCCAGCATTTT.

This clonotype has at least ten counts. This chain joins TRBV28 and TRBJ2-3, with D possibly TRBD2 on 5 matching bases. The ends were cut back, 2 bases at V and 2 bases at J, with 11 bases in the middle. Germline lookup yields CDR1 MDHEN and CDR2 SYDVKM. The CDR3 consists of 15 residues. The CDR3 is CASSLAGKVTDTQYF. As DNA, the CDR3 is TGTGCCAGCAGTTTAGCCGGGAAGGTCACAGATACGCAGTATTTT. The full variable domain, in which reference TRBV28 and TRBJ2-3 provide the parts outside the CDR3, is DVKVTQSSRYLVKRTGEKVFLECVQDMDHENMFWYRQDPGLGLRLIYFSYDVKMKEKGDIPEGYSVSREKKERFSLILESASTNQTSMYLCASSLAGKVTDTQYFGPGTRLTVL.

This clonotype was detected many times. V usage is TRBV28 and J usage is TRBJ2-7; 8 bases align to TRBD2. J lost 2 bases, V lost 4 bases, and 7 bases had no gene match. The CDR3 runs 15 residues. CDR1 is MDHEN and CDR2 is SYDVKM in the germline V gene. CDR3 in DNA: TGTGCCAGCAGTTCTACTAGCGGTTCTACCTACGAGCAGTACTTC. Translated: CASSSTSGSTYEQYF.

This clonotype was seen only a few times. The rearrangement joins TRBV6-5 to TRBJ2-5, with 7 bases fitting TRBD2. The CDR3 covers 17 residues. The germline gives CDR1 MNHEY, CDR2 SVGAGI. V lost 2 bases to trimming and J lost 4 bases; unmatched junction nucleotides: 13. CDR3 DNA sequence: TGTGCCAGCAGTTACATGAAGATAGCGGGCGGGGGAGAGACCCAGTACTTC. Translation gives CASSYMKIAGGGETQYF.

This clonotype was recorded many times. V gene TRBV10-3 combines with J gene TRBJ2-1; 9 bases fit TRBD2. Germline assignment: CDR1 ENHRY and CDR2 SYGVKD. The ends lost 6 bases at V and 8 bases at J; junction bases unmatched: 11. The CDR3 sequence is 15 residues long. CDR3 nucleotides: TGTGCCATCAGACAAGCTAGCGGGAAAGAGGATGAGCAGTTCTTC. Protein: CAIRQASGKEDEQFF.

This clonotype was seen many times. The chain carries TRBV18 and TRBJ2-7; D possibly corresponds to TRBD2 (5 bases). Per the germline V gene, CDR1 is KGHSH and CDR2 is LQKENI. Trimming stripped 3 bases from V and 2 bases from J, with 20 bases between. The CDR3 spans 17 residues. The CDR3 DNA follows: TGTGCCAGCTCACCGTACTTCTCCGGGATTGACACCTACGAGCAGTACTTC. Protein product: CASSPYFSGIDTYEQYF.

This clonotype was picked up many times. The CDR3, as DNA: TGCAGTGCTAGAGACCCGAGGACAAGCCCTTACGAGCAGTACTTC. The encoded protein is CSARDPRTSPYEQYF. The chain couples TRBV20-1 to TRBJ2-7, with D tentatively TRBD1 (5 bases). CDR3 length: 15 residues. Germline CDR1 is DFQATT and CDR2 is SNEGSKA (reference sequence). Trimming took 0 bases from V and 4 from J, leaving 16 bases between them.

This clonotype was detected only a few times. CDR3 in amino acids: CSVVGEGYGYTF. In DNA form, the CDR3 reads TGCAGCGTTGTTGGGGAAGGCTATGGCTACACCTTC. The chain is built from TRBV29-1 and TRBJ1-2; D remains ambiguous. V was cut by 4 bases and J by 4 bases, with 10 bases left in between. The CDR3 length is 12 residues. Germline lookup yields CDR1 SQVTM and CDR2 ANQGSEA.

Only a few counts were recorded for this clonotype. The J gene is TRBJ1-1, the V gene TRBV29-1; no firm D call. Deletions cut 7 bases from V and 6 bases from J, with 9 bases between. Germline V gene sequence: CDR1 SQVTM, CDR2 ANQGSEA. CDR3 length: 10 residues. The CDR3 spells CSGGTSEAFF. The CDR3 region has the DNA TGCAGCGGCGGCACGTCTGAAGCTTTCTTT.